This TCR beta chain was obtained from a study of T-cell reconstitution after alpha-beta-depleted transplantation in children. During its preparation, the TCRbeta library received unique molecular identifiers. TCRdb fed the PCR reads into MiXCR, producing one record per CDR3 protein. The data contain 250,000 to 300,000 distinct CDR3 sequences, nearly 10% of them singletons. This clonotype showed up many times. The germline V gene has CDR1 DFQATT and CDR2 SNEGSKA (reference sequence). V dropped 3 bases and J dropped 3 bases, with 15 bases sitting between them. The CDR3 is 14 residues long. The TCR comes from a human donor who donated a stem cell graft to a child with SCID. The sequencing here drew on PBMCs from the stem cell graft donor, taken from the stem cell graft. V usage is TRBV20-1 and J usage is TRBJ2-7; D tentatively reads TRBD1 or TRBD2 (5 bases each). The chain's CDR3 is CSARKDRDRYEQYF. The CDR3 coding sequence is TGCAGTGCTAGGAAAGACCGGGACCGCTACGAGCAGTACTTC.